This passage covers 6 T cell receptor beta chains from one sample sequenced in a study of shared clonotypes between healthy human individuals. The table came from immunoSEQ multiplex PCR; TCRdb's copy has only in-frame clones and leaves some out. The table records around 600,000 clones, approximately 95% of them present only once. Cells designated naive CD8 were CD45RO-negative and were positively selected for CCR7, with terminally differentiated effector memory CD45RA+ cells excluded. Sequencing was done on a sample of naive CD8+ T cells sorted from blood. Every receptor here comes from a woman aged 30 to 39 in good health.

The V and J genes are TRBV27 and TRBJ2-7; perhaps TRBD1 as D (5 bases). The CDR3 has 12 residues. Per the germline V gene, CDR1 is MNHEY and CDR2 is SMNVEV (reference sequence). The V gene lost 2 bases and the J gene lost 7 bases, with 9 bases spanning the gap. The CDR3 is CASSLQGKEQYF. The DNA of the CDR3 is TGTGCCAGCAGTTTACAGGGTAAGGAGCAGTACTTC.

The rearrangement joins TRBV7-2 to TRBJ1-1; a weak D match, TRBD1 (5 bases). Germline CDR1 reads SGHTA; CDR2 reads FQGNSA. V lost 3 bases, J lost 0 bases, and 14 bases lay in between. CDR3 size: 16 residues. The DNA for the CDR3 is TGTGCCAGCAGCTTTCTTGGGTACAGGTTGAACACTGAAGCTTTCTTT. The encoded protein is CASSFLGYRLNTEAFF.

This clone was detected only once. The J gene is TRBJ2-7, the V gene TRBV27, with D possibly matching TRBD2 (6 bases). Germline lookup yields CDR1 MNHEY and CDR2 SMNVEV (reference sequence). CDR3 size: 14 residues. Trimming pared 5 bases from V and 4 bases from J, leaving 15 bases between. CDR3 residues: CASSIWRAGYEQYF. The CDR3, as DNA: TGTGCCAGCAGTATCTGGAGGGCCGGATACGAGCAGTACTTC.

The chain links TRBV18 to TRBJ2-2; D gene ambiguous. Germline CDR1 and CDR2: KGHSH and LQKENI. V lost 0 bases, J lost 1 base, and 12 bases lay in between. The CDR3 has 17 amino acids. CDR3 sequence (DNA): TGTGCCAGCTCACCACCCAATCTGGCCTTGAACACCGGGGAGCTGTTTTTT. Translated, it gives CASSPPNLALNTGELFF.

The rearrangement links TRBV27 to TRBJ1-1; D uncertain. Germline assignment: CDR1 MNHEY and CDR2 SMNVEV (reference sequence). CDR3 length: 14 residues. V shed 6 bases and J shed 8 bases, with 19 bases lying between them. The CDR3 loop reads CASRHGRSAREAFF. The CDR3, as DNA: TGTGCCAGCAGGCATGGACGGAGCGCAAGGGAAGCTTTCTTT.

This clone was observed a single time. The rearrangement joins TRBV4-1 to TRBJ1-2; unclear D gene. In germline, CDR1 is MGHRA, CDR2 YSYEKL. The CDR3 contains 12 residues. Deletions cut 0 bases from V and 4 bases from J, with 3 bases between. DNA for the CDR3: TGCGCCAGCAGCCAAGAAGTCTATGGCTACACCTTC. This codes for CASSQEVYGYTF.